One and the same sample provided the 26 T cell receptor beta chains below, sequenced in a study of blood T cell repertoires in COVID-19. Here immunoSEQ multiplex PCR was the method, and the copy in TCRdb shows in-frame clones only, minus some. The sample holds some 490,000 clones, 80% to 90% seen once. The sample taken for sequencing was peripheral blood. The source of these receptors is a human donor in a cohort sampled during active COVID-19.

CDR3 coding DNA: TGTGCCAGCAGGAACAGGGAAGGGGCCTACGAGCAGTACTTC. This encodes CASRNREGAYEQYF. The rearrangement links TRBV5-8 to TRBJ2-7, with a tentative D call TRBD1 (6 bases). Trimming left V 5 bases short and J 2 bases short, with 14 bases between. Germline lookup yields CDR1 SGHTS and CDR2 YDEGEE. CDR3 size: 14 residues.

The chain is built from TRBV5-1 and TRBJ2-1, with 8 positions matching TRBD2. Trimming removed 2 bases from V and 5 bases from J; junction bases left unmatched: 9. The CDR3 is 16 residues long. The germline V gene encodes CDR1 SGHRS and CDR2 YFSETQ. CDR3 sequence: CASSFILAGGNNEQFF. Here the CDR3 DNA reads TGCGCCAGCAGCTTTATCCTAGCGGGTGGGAACAATGAGCAGTTCTTC.

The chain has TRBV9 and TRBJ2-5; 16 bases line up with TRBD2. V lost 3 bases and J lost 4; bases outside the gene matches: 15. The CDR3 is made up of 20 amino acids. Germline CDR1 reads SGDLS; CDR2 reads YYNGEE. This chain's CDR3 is CASSAWAPGLAGGKGETQYF. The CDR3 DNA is TGTGCCAGCAGCGCGTGGGCTCCGGGACTAGCGGGAGGGAAAGGAGAGACCCAGTACTTC.

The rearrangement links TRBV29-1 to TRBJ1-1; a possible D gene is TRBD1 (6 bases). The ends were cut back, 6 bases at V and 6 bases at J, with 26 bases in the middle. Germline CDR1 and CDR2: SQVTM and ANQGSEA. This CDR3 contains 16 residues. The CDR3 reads CSVVIMNRVAHAEAFF. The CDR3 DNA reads TGCAGCGTCGTTATTATGAACAGGGTTGCGCACGCTGAAGCTTTCTTT.

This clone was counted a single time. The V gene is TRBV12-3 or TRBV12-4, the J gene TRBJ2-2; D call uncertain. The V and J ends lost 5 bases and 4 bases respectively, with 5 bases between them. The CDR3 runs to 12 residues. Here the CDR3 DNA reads TGTGCCAGCAGTCTCGGCACCGGGGAGCTGTTTTTT. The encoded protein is CASSLGTGELFF.

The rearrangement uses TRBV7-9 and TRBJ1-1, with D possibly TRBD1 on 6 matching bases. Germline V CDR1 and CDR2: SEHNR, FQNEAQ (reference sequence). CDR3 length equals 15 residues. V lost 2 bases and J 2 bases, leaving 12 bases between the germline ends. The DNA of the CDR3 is TGTGCCAGCAGCTTAACAGGGAACGACAACACTGAAGCTTTCTTT. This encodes CASSLTGNDNTEAFF.

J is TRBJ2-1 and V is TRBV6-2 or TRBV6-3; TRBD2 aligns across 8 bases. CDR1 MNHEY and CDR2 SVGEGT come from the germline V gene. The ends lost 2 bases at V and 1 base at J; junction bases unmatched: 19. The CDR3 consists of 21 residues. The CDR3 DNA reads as TGTGCCAGCAGTTACGAGAAAAGGGGCGGGAGGAGTCCGTTTTCCTACAATGAGCAGTTCTTC. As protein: CASSYEKRGGRSPFSYNEQFF.

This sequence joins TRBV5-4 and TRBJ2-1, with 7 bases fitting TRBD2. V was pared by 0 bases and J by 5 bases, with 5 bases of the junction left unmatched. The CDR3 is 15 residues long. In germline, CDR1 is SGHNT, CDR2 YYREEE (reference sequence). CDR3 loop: CASSLGLAGNNEQFF. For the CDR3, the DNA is TGTGCCAGCAGCTTGGGACTAGCAGGCAACAATGAGCAGTTCTTC.

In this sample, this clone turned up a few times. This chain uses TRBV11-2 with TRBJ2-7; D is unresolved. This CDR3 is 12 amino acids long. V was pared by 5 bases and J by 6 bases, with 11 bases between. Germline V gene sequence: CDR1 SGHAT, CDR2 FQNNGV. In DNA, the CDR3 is TGTGCCAGCAGCCTCTCGAGGATCGAGCAGTACTTC. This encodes CASSLSRIEQYF.

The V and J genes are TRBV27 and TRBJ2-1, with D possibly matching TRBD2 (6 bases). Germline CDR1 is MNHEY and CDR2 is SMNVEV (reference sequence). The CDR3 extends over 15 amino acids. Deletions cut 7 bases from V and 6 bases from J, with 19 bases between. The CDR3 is CASIPRTKLFNEQFF. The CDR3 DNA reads TGTGCCAGCATACCACGGACTAAACTATTCAATGAGCAGTTCTTC.

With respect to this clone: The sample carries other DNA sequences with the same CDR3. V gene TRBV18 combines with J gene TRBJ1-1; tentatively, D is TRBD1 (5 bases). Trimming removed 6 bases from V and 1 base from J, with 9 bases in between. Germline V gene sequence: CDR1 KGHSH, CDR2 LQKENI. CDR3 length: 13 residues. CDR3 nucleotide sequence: TGTGCCAGCTCCCCCGGACAGAACACTGAAGCTTTCTTT. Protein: CASSPGQNTEAFF.

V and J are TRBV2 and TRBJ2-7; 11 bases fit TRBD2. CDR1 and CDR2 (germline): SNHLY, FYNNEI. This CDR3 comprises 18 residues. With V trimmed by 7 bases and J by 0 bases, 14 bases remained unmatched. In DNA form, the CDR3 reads TGTGCCAGCAAGCGAATTCCCTACACTAGCGGGGGCTCCTACGAGCAGTACTTC. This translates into CASKRIPYTSGGSYEQYF.

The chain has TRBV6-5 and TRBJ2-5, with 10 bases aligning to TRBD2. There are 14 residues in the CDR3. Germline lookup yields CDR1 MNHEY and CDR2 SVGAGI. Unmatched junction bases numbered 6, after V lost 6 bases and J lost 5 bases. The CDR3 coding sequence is TGTGCCAGCAGCTCTAGCGGGAGAAGGGAGACCCAGTACTTC. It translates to CASSSSGRRETQYF.

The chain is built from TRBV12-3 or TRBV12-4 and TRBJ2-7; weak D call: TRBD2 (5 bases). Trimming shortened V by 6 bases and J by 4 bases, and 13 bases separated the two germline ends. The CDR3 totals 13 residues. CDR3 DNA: TGTGCCAGCAGCCGCCACCCGGGGTACGAGCAGTACTTC. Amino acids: CASSRHPGYEQYF.

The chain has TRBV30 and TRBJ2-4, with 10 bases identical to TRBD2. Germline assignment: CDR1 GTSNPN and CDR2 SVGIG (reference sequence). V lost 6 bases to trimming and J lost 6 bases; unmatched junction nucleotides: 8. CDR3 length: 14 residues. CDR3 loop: CACLAGVTRNIQYF. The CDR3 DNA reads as TGTGCCTGTCTAGCGGGAGTTACTAGAAACATTCAGTACTTC.

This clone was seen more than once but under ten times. For the CDR3, the DNA is TGTGCCAGCAGTTTAGGGGGGACCGCCTCGAACACCGGGGAGCTGTTTTTT. As protein: CASSLGGTASNTGELFF. The chain recombines TRBV28 with TRBJ2-2; tentative D call: TRBD2 (6 bases). This CDR3 is built from 17 residues. The V and J ends lost 2 bases and 0 bases respectively, with 13 bases between them. Germline V gene data show CDR1 as MDHEN and CDR2 as SYDVKM.

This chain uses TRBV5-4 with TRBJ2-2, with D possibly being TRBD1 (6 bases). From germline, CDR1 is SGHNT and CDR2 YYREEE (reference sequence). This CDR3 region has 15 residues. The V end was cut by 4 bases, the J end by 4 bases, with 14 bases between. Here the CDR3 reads CASSQGRQGTGELFF. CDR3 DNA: TGTGCCAGCAGCCAGGGGCGGCAGGGCACCGGGGAGCTGTTTTTT.

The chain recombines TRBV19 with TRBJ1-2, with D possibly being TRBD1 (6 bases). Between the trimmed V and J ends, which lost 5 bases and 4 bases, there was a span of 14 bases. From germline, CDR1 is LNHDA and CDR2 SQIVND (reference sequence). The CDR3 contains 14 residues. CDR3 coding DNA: TGTGCCAGTAGTCCGATACAGGGCACCTATGGCTACACCTTC. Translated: CASSPIQGTYGYTF.

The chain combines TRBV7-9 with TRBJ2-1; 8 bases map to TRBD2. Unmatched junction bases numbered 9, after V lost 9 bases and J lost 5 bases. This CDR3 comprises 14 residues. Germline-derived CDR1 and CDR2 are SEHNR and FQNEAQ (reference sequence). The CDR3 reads CASHREGQNNEQFF. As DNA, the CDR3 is TGTGCCAGTCACCGGGAGGGCCAAAACAATGAGCAGTTCTTC.

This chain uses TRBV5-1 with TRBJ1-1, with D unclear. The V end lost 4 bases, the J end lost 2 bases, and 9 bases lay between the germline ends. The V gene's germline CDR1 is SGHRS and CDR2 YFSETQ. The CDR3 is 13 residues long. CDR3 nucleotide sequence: TGCGCCAGCAGCCAACAGATAAACACTGAAGCTTTCTTT. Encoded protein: CASSQQINTEAFF.

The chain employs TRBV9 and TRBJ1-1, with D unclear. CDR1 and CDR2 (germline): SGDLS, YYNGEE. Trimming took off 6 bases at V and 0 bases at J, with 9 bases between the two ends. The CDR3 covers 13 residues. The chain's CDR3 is CASTTGMNTEAFF. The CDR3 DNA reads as TGTGCCAGCACGACGGGGATGAACACTGAAGCTTTCTTT.

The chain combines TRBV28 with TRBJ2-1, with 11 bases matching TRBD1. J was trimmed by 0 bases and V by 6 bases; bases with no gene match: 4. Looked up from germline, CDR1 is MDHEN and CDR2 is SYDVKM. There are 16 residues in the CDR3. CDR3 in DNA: TGTGCCAGCAGCGGACAGGGGGCGGGCTCCTACAATGAGCAGTTCTTC. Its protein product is CASSGQGAGSYNEQFF.

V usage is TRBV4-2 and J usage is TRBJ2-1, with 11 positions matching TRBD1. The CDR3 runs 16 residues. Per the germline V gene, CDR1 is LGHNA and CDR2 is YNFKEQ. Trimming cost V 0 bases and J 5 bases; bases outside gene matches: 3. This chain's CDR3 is CASSQEWDRGNNEQFF. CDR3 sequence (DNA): TGTGCCAGCAGCCAAGAATGGGACAGGGGGAACAATGAGCAGTTCTTC.

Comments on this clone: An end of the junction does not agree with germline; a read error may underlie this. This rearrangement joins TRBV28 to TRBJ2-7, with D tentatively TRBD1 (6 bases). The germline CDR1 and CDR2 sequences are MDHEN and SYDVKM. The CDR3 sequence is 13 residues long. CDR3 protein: CASRAAGDSTMGF. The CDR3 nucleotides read TGTGCCAGCAGGGCCGCAGGGGATTCCACTATGGGCTTC.

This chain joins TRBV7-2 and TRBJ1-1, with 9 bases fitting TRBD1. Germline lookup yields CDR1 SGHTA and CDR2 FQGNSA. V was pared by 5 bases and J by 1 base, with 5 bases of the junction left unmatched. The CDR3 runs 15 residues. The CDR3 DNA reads TGTGCCAGCAGCGCGACAGGGGGTGGGAACACTGAAGCTTTCTTT. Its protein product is CASSATGGGNTEAFF.

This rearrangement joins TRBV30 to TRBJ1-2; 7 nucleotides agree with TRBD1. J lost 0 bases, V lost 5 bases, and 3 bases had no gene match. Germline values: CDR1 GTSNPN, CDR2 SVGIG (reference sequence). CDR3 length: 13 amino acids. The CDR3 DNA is TGTGCCTGGGGACAGGATCCTAACTATGGCTACACCTTC. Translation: CAWGQDPNYGYTF.